This T cell receptor (beta chain) comes out of a study of cytomegalovirus exposure and HLA in healthy donors. Study findings and constraints: Specificity of a few CMV-associated chains for CMV antigens was verified in vitro. Researchers catalogued 160 or so TCR beta chains as cytomegalovirus-associated. Generally TCR sequences proved uncommon, though certain public TCRs appeared in numerous donors.

Libraries were prepared by immunoSEQ multiplex PCR; TCRdb keeps only in-frame clonotypes and omits some of them. The sample consists of some 290,000 clones, around 90% of them appearing once. About this clone itself: Its antigen is undetermined. Germline is not matched at one junction end, which may reflect a read error.

The sequence was collected from a man aged 30 to 39 in good health and CMV-seronegative. What was sequenced was PBMCs.

The CDR3 coding sequence is TGTGCCGGCAGTGCAGGTTTAGGCTACGAGCAGTACTTC. The encoded protein is CAGSAGLGYEQYF. This sequence joins TRBV9 and TRBJ2-7; no firm D call. The CDR3 runs to 13 residues. Germline V gives CDR1 SGDLS, CDR2 YYNGEE.